This TCR beta chain is drawn from a study of technical replicates of blood from several donors. Germline CDR1 SGHDT, CDR2 YYEEEE. V was cut by 4 bases and J by 7 bases, with 18 bases left in between. The CDR3 spans 15 residues. The repertoire was sequenced with immunoSEQ multiplex PCR; TCRdb's copy has only in-frame clones and lacks some. The sample has fewer than 90,000 clones; around 94% are singletons. The specimen was T cells isolated from PBMCs. The receptor comes from a human donor in good health. The gene calls are TRBV5-6 and TRBJ2-1; maybe TRBD1 (6 bases). This CDR3 is CASSPVWDTPNEQFF. DNA for the CDR3: TGTGCCAGCAGCCCCGTCTGGGACACCCCAAATGAGCAGTTCTTC. Using reference TRBV5-6 and TRBJ2-1 for the parts outside the CDR3, the full variable domain is DAGVTQSPTHLIKTRGQQVTLRCSPKSGHDTVSWYQQALGQGPQFIFQYYEEEERQRGNFPDRFSGHQFPNYSSELNVNALLLGDSALYLCASSPVWDTPNEQFFGPGTRLTVL.